This TCR beta chain is drawn from a study of blood T cells in healthy people across ages. The CDR3 extends over 13 amino acids. The authors ran a second PCR of about 7 to 11 cycles using a sample-barcoded 5' primer and a J-beta primer mix. TCRdb re-analysed the 5' RACE reads in MiXCR, keeping a single row per CDR3 protein. Of hundreds of thousands of distinct CDR3 sequences detected, nearly 25% appear once; the ten largest clones hold 8.7%. This same sample was also part of a study on T cells of mothers and their children.

The origin of this receptor is a boy aged 10-17 years in good health. Sequencing input: blood. V usage is TRBV12-3 or TRBV12-4 and J usage is TRBJ2-5, with a possible D match to TRBD2 (6 bases). The J call is uncertain, as TRBJ2-1 better fits the DNA end. The chain's CDR3 is CASSRDSRNEQFF. CDR3 in DNA: TGTGCCAGCAGTAGGGACTCAAGGAATGAGCAGTTCTTC.